This paragraph covers one TCR beta chain sequence. Sequenced by immunoSEQ multiplex PCR; TCRdb stores in-frame clones only, minus some. The sample has approximately 180,000 clones; over 60% are singletons. These data are taken from a study of blood T cell repertoires in COVID-19. Study-level information: The United States, Italy and Spain were the sources of the acute and convalescent COVID-19 samples. Sources were T cells, B-cell-depleted T cells, or PBMCs; the material itself was cDNA or gDNA.

The CDR3 spans 12 residues. V gave up 3 bases and J gave up 2 bases, with 4 bases separating them. The germline gives CDR1 SGHAT, CDR2 FQNNGV. This receptor was identified in a woman aged 65 to 85 with acute or convalescent COVID-19. The chain employs TRBV11-2 and TRBJ2-5; D remains unclear. The sample taken for sequencing was peripheral blood. CDR3 nucleotides: TGTGCCAGCAGCTTGGAGCAAGAGACCCAGTACTTC. Encoded protein: CASSLEQETQYF.